The 23 T cell receptor beta chains presented below share a single source sample, sequenced in a study of T cells in Graves' hyperthyroidism and ophthalmopathy. Amplified TCR beta CDR3 regions came from RNA transcripts. A set of HTBI primers served as the primers for a first-round RT-PCR of the TCR CDR3. TCRdb ran MiXCR on the multiplex PCR reads and lists one entry per CDR3 protein. The table lists around 500,000 distinct CDR3 sequences, 20% to 25% of them singletons, with 45% to 50% in the top ten. Sequencing was done on a sample of blood. These receptors all come from a woman between 65 and 79 years old with Graves' ophthalmopathy.

The V and J genes are TRBV9 and TRBJ1-1; 7 positions agree with TRBD1. There are 13 residues in the CDR3. After removal of 4 bases from V and 5 bases from J, the junction contained 5 bases not matched to a gene. Germline V gene sequence: CDR1 SGDLS, CDR2 YYNGEE. The CDR3 sequence: CASSPYRGTEAFF. The CDR3 DNA reads TGTGCCAGCAGCCCATACAGGGGAACTGAAGCTTTCTTT.

This clonotype occurred a few times. The chain employs TRBV30 and TRBJ2-7; D perhaps matches TRBD2 (5 bases). Germline V gene data show CDR1 as GTSNPN and CDR2 as SVGIG (reference sequence). The CDR3 consists of 16 residues. Trimming took off 0 bases at V and 0 bases at J, with 15 bases between the two ends. CDR3 sequence: CAWSVRSRRHSYEQYF. CDR3 sequence (DNA): TGTGCCTGGAGTGTACGAAGTCGGAGGCACTCCTACGAGCAGTACTTC. The full variable domain, in which reference TRBV30 and TRBJ2-7 provide the parts outside the CDR3, is SQTIHQWPATLVQPVGSPLSLECTVEGTSNPNLYWYRQAAGRGLQLLFYSVGIGQISSEVPQNLSASRPQDRQFILSSKKLLLSDSGFYLCAWSVRSRRHSYEQYFGPGTRLTVT.

V is TRBV28 and J is TRBJ1-2; tentative D call: TRBD1 (6 bases). This CDR3 comprises 13 residues. Germline assignment: CDR1 MDHEN and CDR2 SYDVKM. The V and J ends lost 5 bases and 8 bases respectively, with 15 bases between them. DNA of the CDR3: TGTGCCAGCAGTCTAGTGGGGGCTGGGGGCTACACCTTC. Protein product: CASSLVGAGGYTF.

In this sample, this clonotype turned up a few times. V and J are TRBV5-1 and TRBJ2-4; 9 bases agree with TRBD2. In germline, CDR1 is SGHRS, CDR2 YFSETQ. This CDR3 is built from 15 residues. J was trimmed by 1 base and V by 3 bases; bases with no gene match: 2. The chain's CDR3 is CASSSTSGAKNIQYF. Here the CDR3 DNA reads TGCGCCAGCAGCTCCACTAGCGGGGCCAAAAACATTCAGTACTTC.

This clonotype was seen repeatedly, ten times or more. V usage is TRBV25-1 and J usage is TRBJ2-7; D perhaps matches TRBD1 (5 bases). CDR1 and CDR2 from the germline V gene are MGHDK and SYGVNS. Trimming stripped 5 bases from V and 7 bases from J, with 9 bases between. The CDR3 totals 11 residues. Here the CDR3 DNA reads TGTGCCAGCAGTAGGGGATTGGAGCAGTACTTC. This codes for CASSRGLEQYF.

To note about this clonotype: An end of the junction differs from the germline gene, which may be a read error. The rearrangement uses TRBV11-2 and TRBJ2-7; 7 bases fit TRBD2. This CDR3 is built from 15 residues. Per the germline V gene, CDR1 is SGHAT and CDR2 is FQNNGV. CDR3 DNA sequence: TGTGTCAGCAAAACCTGGGACTACGGTTCCTACGAGCAGTACTTC. Its protein is CVSKTWDYGSYEQYF.

This clonotype was observed a handful of times. The chain links TRBV3-1 to TRBJ2-4; D remains ambiguous. The germline CDR1 and CDR2 sequences are LGHDT and YNNKEL (reference sequence). The CDR3 length is 15 residues. V was clipped by 0 bases and J by 6 bases, with 12 bases between them. The CDR3 sequence: CASSQEFGPPNIQYF. CDR3 nucleotide sequence: TGTGCCAGCAGCCAAGAATTCGGACCCCCAAACATTCAGTACTTC. Combining the CDR3 with reference TRBV3-1 and TRBJ2-4 gives the whole variable domain DTAVSQTPKYLVTQMGNDKSIKCEQNLGHDTMYWYKQDSKKFLKIMFSYNNKELIINETVPNRFSPKSPDKAHLNLHINSLELGDSAVYFCASSQEFGPPNIQYFGAGTRLSVL.

This CDR3 is CSVEIGPYYGYTF. As DNA, the CDR3 is TGCAGCGTTGAAATAGGACCGTACTATGGCTACACCTTC. The rearrangement links TRBV29-1 to TRBJ1-2; the D is unclear. Trimming took off 2 bases at V and 3 bases at J, with 10 bases between the two ends. This CDR3 has 13 residues. CDR1 SQVTM and CDR2 ANQGSEA come from the germline V gene.

The rearrangement uses TRBV6-1 and TRBJ2-1, with TRBD1 identical over 8 bases. The germline gives CDR1 MNHNS, CDR2 SASEGT. This CDR3 region has 14 residues. V was clipped by 5 bases and J by 6 bases; unmatched bases: 6. The CDR3 DNA is TGTGCCAGCAGTAGACAGGGGATCGTCAATGAGCAGTTCTTC. Residues: CASSRQGIVNEQFF.

This clonotype was counted a few times. This chain uses TRBV29-1 with TRBJ1-2, with D tentatively TRBD1 (5 bases). The CDR3 is 11 residues long. Per the germline V gene, CDR1 is SQVTM and CDR2 is ANQGSEA. Deletions cut 7 bases from V and 8 bases from J, with 14 bases between. This CDR3 reads CSAPRTPGYTF. CDR3 nucleotides: TGCAGCGCTCCCAGGACACCGGGCTACACCTTC.

The chain carries TRBV20-1 and TRBJ2-5; 10 bases align to TRBD2. The CDR3 is 15 amino acids. Trimming took 6 bases from V and 5 from J; bases not matched to a gene: 12. Germline V gene data show CDR1 as DFQATT and CDR2 as SNEGSKA (reference sequence). The CDR3 nucleotides are TGCAGTGCAACCCGCCAGGGACTAGCGAGGGAGACCCAGTACTTC. Translating gives CSATRQGLARETQYF.

The table lists this clonotype with many counts. V and J are TRBV2 and TRBJ1-2; D is unresolved. CDR1 is SNHLY and CDR2 is FYNNEI in the germline V gene. V was shortened by 4 bases and J by 2 bases, with 8 bases between the two germline ends. The length of the CDR3 is 13 residues. CDR3 residues: CASSGTRNYGYTF. The CDR3 DNA sequence: TGTGCCAGCAGTGGGACCAGGAACTATGGCTACACCTTC.

V gene TRBV10-3 combines with J gene TRBJ2-2, with a weak D call TRBD1 (5 bases). Trimming took off 6 bases at V and 1 base at J, with 9 bases between the two ends. The CDR3 contains 14 residues. Germline lookup yields CDR1 ENHRY and CDR2 SYGVKD. The CDR3 DNA sequence: TGTGCCATCAGAAAAGACAGGAACACCGGGGAGCTGTTTTTT. Translated, it gives CAIRKDRNTGELFF.

This clonotype appeared a few times. The V gene is TRBV10-3, the J gene TRBJ2-3; 7 bases fit TRBD1. This CDR3 contains 15 residues. With V trimmed by 4 bases and J by 2 bases, 6 bases remained unmatched. Germline V lookup: CDR1 ENHRY, CDR2 SYGVKD. CDR3 loop: CAISGTGSNTDTQYF. The CDR3 DNA follows: TGTGCCATCAGTGGGACAGGTTCCAACACAGATACGCAGTATTTT.

This clonotype showed up just a few times. V and J are TRBV12-3 or TRBV12-4 and TRBJ2-5, with D possibly being TRBD1 or TRBD2 (5 bases each). This CDR3 is built from 17 residues. Trimming pared 3 bases from V and 5 bases from J, leaving 22 bases between. The CDR3 sequence: CASSFYVGGSRRETQYF. In nucleotides, the CDR3 is TGTGCCAGCAGTTTCTATGTTGGGGGTTCGAGGCGGGAGACCCAGTACTTC.

The chain joins TRBV28 to TRBJ1-2; 11 positions match TRBD1. Germline V gene lookup returns CDR1 MDHEN and CDR2 SYDVKM. CDR3 length: 17 amino acids. Trimming cost V 7 bases and J 2 bases; bases outside gene matches: 12. CDR3 nucleotides: TGTGCCAGCATCTCCAGGACAGGGGGCGCGTTCAACTATGGCTACACCTTC. Amino acid sequence: CASISRTGGAFNYGYTF.

This clonotype was counted once. The chain couples TRBV19 to TRBJ1-2; no clear D gene. CDR3 length equals 14 residues. The V gene lost 6 bases and the J gene lost 0 bases, with 11 bases spanning the gap. Per the germline V gene, CDR1 is LNHDA and CDR2 is SQIVND (reference sequence). The CDR3 region has the DNA TGTGCCAGTAGCCTAAATGCAGCTAACTATGGCTACACCTTC. Translating it yields CASSLNAANYGYTF.

This clonotype was counted many times. The chain uses TRBV28 and TRBJ2-5; D is uncertain. The germline V gene encodes CDR1 MDHEN and CDR2 SYDVKM. V lost 6 bases and J lost 5, with 13 bases in between. This CDR3 spans 13 amino acids. CDR3 loop: CASSPTPGETQYF. For the CDR3, the DNA is TGTGCCAGCAGCCCAACCCCCGGGGAGACCCAGTACTTC.

In its sample, this clonotype was seen a few times. The rearrangement links TRBV7-2 to TRBJ2-1; D may be TRBD1 or TRBD2 (5 bases each). Germline V gene data show CDR1 as SGHTA and CDR2 as FQGNSA. The CDR3 runs 16 residues. The V end lost 5 bases, the J end lost 5 bases, and 19 bases lay between the germline ends. In nucleotides, the CDR3 is TGTGCCAGCAGCCTCCAGAGCGGCCAGGGTAACAATGAGCAGTTCTTC. Its protein product is CASSLQSGQGNNEQFF.

This clonotype was counted only a few times. This chain links TRBV3-1 with TRBJ2-7; 7 bases align to TRBD1. The CDR3 is made up of 15 amino acids. Germline loops: CDR1 LGHDT, CDR2 YNNKEL (reference sequence). The J segment lost 1 base and the V segment lost 1 base, leaving 4 bases of the junction unmatched. The CDR3 sequence: CASSQGQGRSYEQYF. The DNA of the CDR3 is TGTGCCAGCAGCCAAGGACAGGGCCGATCCTACGAGCAGTACTTC.

This clonotype was detected ten times or more. The V gene is TRBV6-1, the J gene TRBJ1-2, with TRBD1 identical over 9 bases. The CDR3 totals 13 residues. The V segment lost 6 bases and the J segment 7 bases; nucleotides outside the gene matches: 6. In germline, CDR1 is MNHNS, CDR2 SASEGT. For the CDR3, the DNA is TGTGCCAGCAGGGATACAGGGGGCGGTGGCTACACCTTC. Protein: CASRDTGGGGYTF.

This clonotype has at least ten counts. V gene TRBV6-5 combines with J gene TRBJ1-2, with no clear D. Germline CDR1 reads MNHEY; CDR2 reads SVGAGI. The ends were cut back, 2 bases at V and 5 bases at J, with 6 bases in the middle. This CDR3 contains 12 residues. The CDR3 nucleotides are TGTGCCAGCAGTTACACTGATTATGGCTACACCTTC. It translates to CASSYTDYGYTF.

The V and J genes are TRBV5-6 and TRBJ2-1; possibly TRBD1 or TRBD2 for D (5 bases each). The germline V gene encodes CDR1 SGHDT and CDR2 YYEEEE. V was pared by 4 bases and J by 10 bases, with 9 bases between. The CDR3 sequence is 11 residues long. In DNA, the CDR3 is TGTGCCAGCAGCCCCGGGACGGAGCAGTTCTTC. This codes for CASSPGTEQFF.